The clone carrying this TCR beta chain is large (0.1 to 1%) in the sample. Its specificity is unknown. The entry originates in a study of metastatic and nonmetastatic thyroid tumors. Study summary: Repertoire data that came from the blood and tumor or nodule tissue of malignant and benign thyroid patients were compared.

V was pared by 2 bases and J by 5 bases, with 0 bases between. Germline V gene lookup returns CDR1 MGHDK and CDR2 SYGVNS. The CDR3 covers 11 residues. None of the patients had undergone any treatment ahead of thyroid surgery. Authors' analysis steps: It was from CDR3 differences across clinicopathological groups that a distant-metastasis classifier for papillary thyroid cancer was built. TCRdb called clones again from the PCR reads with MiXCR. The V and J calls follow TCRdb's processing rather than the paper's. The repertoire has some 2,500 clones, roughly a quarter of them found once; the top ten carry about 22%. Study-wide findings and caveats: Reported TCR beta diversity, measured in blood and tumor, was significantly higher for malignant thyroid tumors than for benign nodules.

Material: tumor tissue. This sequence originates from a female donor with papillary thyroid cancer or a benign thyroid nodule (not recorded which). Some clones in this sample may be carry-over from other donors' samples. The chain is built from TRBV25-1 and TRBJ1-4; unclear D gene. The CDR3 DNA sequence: TGTGCCAGCAGTGAAAATGAAAAACTGTTTTTT. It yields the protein CASSENEKLFF.